This T cell receptor beta chain emerged from a study of shared clonotypes between healthy human individuals. CD45RO-negative, CCR7-selected cells formed the naive CD8 fraction, which excluded terminally differentiated effector memory CD45RA+ cells. After removal of 4 bases from V and 5 bases from J, the junction contained 4 bases not matched to a gene. CDR1 SGHRS and CDR2 YFSETQ come from the germline V gene. The CDR3 sequence is 14 residues long. Produced via immunoSEQ multiplex PCR; TCRdb's table is partial and in-frame only. The sample has over 2 million clones; just under 95% are singletons. The chain employs TRBV5-1 and TRBJ1-5; 9 bases line up with TRBD1. The origin of this receptor is a young man in good health. What was sequenced was naive CD8+ T cells sorted from blood. The chain's CDR3 is CASSPWTGDQPQHF. The CDR3 DNA follows: TGCGCCAGCAGCCCATGGACAGGGGATCAGCCCCAGCATTTT.